Listed here are 18 T cell receptor beta chains from one sample, sequenced in a study of Graves' ophthalmopathy and Graves' hyperthyroidism. TCR beta CDR3 regions were amplified from RNA transcripts. HTBI primers were used in a first-round RT-PCR, which preceded a second-round multiplex PCR. TCRdb reanalysed the multiplex PCR reads using MiXCR and keeps one entry per CDR3 protein. The profile covers 660,000 or so distinct CDR3 sequences, with roughly 39% appearing a single time and around 3% taken by the ten largest. The sample taken for sequencing was peripheral blood. The receptors here all came from an adult man with Graves' ophthalmopathy.

In this sample, this clonotype turned up many times. The rearrangement uses TRBV7-8 and TRBJ2-6; D is uncertain. The CDR3 covers 17 residues. The germline V and J ends were trimmed by 5 bases and 0 bases, with 14 bases remaining between them. Germline V gives CDR1 SGHVS, CDR2 FQNEAQ. CDR3 bases: TGTGCCAGCAGCCCAGAGCCCTATAACTCTGGGGCCAACGTCCTGACTTTC. This translates into CASSPEPYNSGANVLTF. Looking up the rest from reference TRBV7-8 and TRBJ2-6 gives the full variable domain: GAGVSQSPRYKVAKRGQDVALRCDPISGHVSLFWYQQALGQGPEFLTYFQNEAQLDKSGLPSDRFFAERPEGSVSTLKIQRTQQEDSAVYLCASSPEPYNSGANVLTFGAGSRLTVL.

A few counts support this clonotype. J is TRBJ1-2 and V is TRBV9; 9 bases are a match to TRBD1. Germline V lookup: CDR1 SGDLS, CDR2 YYNGEE. CDR3 length: 16 amino acids. V shed 7 bases and J 6 bases; nucleotides not matched to a gene: 16. As DNA, the CDR3 is TGTGCCAGCTCACCACTGGGACAGGGACCTCCTCATGGCTACACCTTC. Amino acids: CASSPLGQGPPHGYTF.

The sample holds one count of this clonotype. The chain recombines TRBV7-3 with TRBJ2-7; TRBD2 agrees at 9 bases. The CDR3 loop spans 15 amino acids. Germline V CDR1 and CDR2: SGHTA, FQGTGA. Trimming cost V 5 bases and J 0 bases; bases outside gene matches: 5. The DNA of the CDR3 is TGTGCCAGCAGCCCTCGGACTAGCGCCTCCTACGAGCAGTACTTC. It encodes CASSPRTSASYEQYF.

This clonotype has only a few counts. The rearrangement uses TRBV11-3 and TRBJ1-1, with 7 positions matching TRBD1. V lost 1 base and J lost 5; bases outside the gene matches: 7. There are 15 residues in the CDR3. CDR1 SGHNT and CDR2 YENEEA come from the germline V gene. The DNA for the CDR3 is TGTGCCAGCAGCTTAGGCCCAGGGGGAGGGACTGAAGCTTTCTTT. Residues: CASSLGPGGGTEAFF.

This clonotype was recorded many times. The chain combines TRBV9 with TRBJ1-6; maybe TRBD1 (5 bases). V lost 4 bases and J 7 bases, leaving 12 bases between the germline ends. Germline CDR1 SGDLS, CDR2 YYNGEE. This CDR3 is 14 amino acids long. Here the CDR3 reads CASSRQDTNSPLHF. For the CDR3, the DNA is TGTGCCAGCAGCCGCCAGGACACCAATTCACCCCTCCACTTT.

The genes are TRBV29-1 and TRBJ1-3; D might be TRBD1 (5 bases). Germline V gene data show CDR1 as SQVTM and CDR2 as ANQGSEA. The CDR3 sequence is 16 residues long. The CDR3 region is CSEDLWGRGGKGTIYF. CDR3 DNA: TGCAGTGAAGACCTTTGGGGCCGCGGTGGAAAGGGCACCATATATTTT.

This clonotype was seen repeatedly, ten times or more. The rearrangement joins TRBV7-8 to TRBJ1-1; 9 bases fit TRBD1. The ends lost 4 bases at V and 11 bases at J; junction bases unmatched: 8. From germline, CDR1 is SGHVS and CDR2 FQNEAQ. The CDR3 runs to 13 residues. The CDR3 protein is CASSSRDRDRAFF. DNA of the CDR3: TGTGCCAGCAGCTCCCGGGACAGGGATAGGGCTTTCTTT. Drawing the rest from reference TRBV7-8 and TRBJ1-1, the complete variable domain is GAGVSQSPRYKVAKRGQDVALRCDPISGHVSLFWYQQALGQGPEFLTYFQNEAQLDKSGLPSDRFFAERPEGSVSTLKIQRTQQEDSAVYLCASSSRDRDRAFFGQGTRLTVV.

Details on this clonotype: Possible read error: a much larger clone is one base away. The chain carries TRBV5-6 and TRBJ1-2, with TRBD1 matching over 10 bases. Trimming at V came to 8 bases and at J to 3 bases, leaving 7 bases not matched to a gene. There are 14 residues in the CDR3. Germline V lookup: CDR1 SGHDT, CDR2 YYEEEE. As DNA, the CDR3 is TGTGCCAGTAATTCTGGACAGGGGGACTATGGCTACACCTTC. It translates to CASNSGQGDYGYTF.

Many counts were recorded for this clonotype. The chain combines TRBV9 with TRBJ1-4, with D unclear. V lost 4 bases to trimming and J lost 7 bases, with 20 bases between them. This CDR3 contains 16 residues. The germline gives CDR1 SGDLS, CDR2 YYNGEE. CDR3 sequence: CASSPGGGRLSEKLFF. The DNA for the CDR3 is TGTGCCAGCAGCCCCGGCGGTGGCAGATTGAGTGAAAAACTGTTTTTT.

This clonotype was recorded many times. This sequence joins TRBV14 and TRBJ2-7, with 9 bases lining up with TRBD1. The V segment lost 4 bases and the J segment 9 bases; nucleotides outside the gene matches: 13. The length of the CDR3 is 15 residues. Germline V gene lookup returns CDR1 SGHDN and CDR2 FVKESK. CDR3 residues: CASSPSGTGNIGQYF. The CDR3, as DNA: TGTGCCAGCAGCCCTTCCGGGACAGGGAATATCGGGCAGTACTTC.

This clonotype was picked up many times. The chain is built from TRBV20-1 and TRBJ2-7; TRBD1 matches at 7 bases. The CDR3 sequence is 12 residues long. Germline assignment: CDR1 DFQATT and CDR2 SNEGSKA (reference sequence). The junction had 4 bases not matched to a gene; V was cut back by 2 bases and J by 6 bases. The CDR3 nucleotides are TGCAGTGCTAGAAACAGGGGCCCCGAGCAGTACTTC. It translates to CSARNRGPEQYF.

Of note for this clonotype: Compared with germline, one end of the junction differs, possibly owing to a read error. The chain has TRBV5-1 and TRBJ2-7, with D possibly matching TRBD2 (5 bases). Germline CDR1 is SGHRS and CDR2 is YFSETQ. The CDR3 consists of 14 residues. This chain's CDR3 is CASSGTVSSYEQYF. DNA for the CDR3: TGTGCCAGCAGCGGCACGGTGAGCTCCTACGAGCAGTACTTC.

This clonotype was observed many times. The rearrangement uses TRBV9 and TRBJ2-2; possible D gene TRBD2, 6 bases. The CDR3 totals 15 residues. V lost 7 bases to trimming and J lost 5 bases, with 18 bases between them. The germline V gene has CDR1 SGDLS and CDR2 YYNGEE. CDR3 bases: TGTGCCAGCCACCCGCGGCGGGGCGGAACCGGGGAGCTGTTTTTT. Residues: CASHPRRGGTGELFF.

This clonotype showed up many times. The chain links TRBV7-2 to TRBJ2-7, with D perhaps being TRBD1 or TRBD2 (5 bases each). The length of the CDR3 is 14 residues. Germline CDR1 SGHTA, CDR2 FQGNSA. With 5 bases removed from V and 3 bases from J, the gap between germline ends came to 14 bases. The CDR3 DNA is TGTGCCAGCAGCACGGGGACGGTGGGCTACGAGCAGTACTTC. Translating it yields CASSTGTVGYEQYF.

The table lists this clonotype with many counts. The V and J genes are TRBV7-2 and TRBJ1-6; D is unresolved. This CDR3 region has 12 residues. Trimming left V 5 bases short and J 8 bases short, with 7 bases between. CDR1 SGHTA and CDR2 FQGNSA come from the germline V gene. The chain's CDR3 is CASSAYDSPLHF. The CDR3, as DNA: TGTGCCAGCAGCGCTTACGATTCACCCCTCCACTTT.

There are many counts of this clonotype. The chain has TRBV4-1 and TRBJ2-5; D gene uncertain. The CDR3 consists of 15 residues. V shed 3 bases and J shed 5 bases, with 16 bases lying between them. Germline CDR1 and CDR2: MGHRA and YSYEKL. CDR3 in amino acids: CASSHPGRNAETQYF. The CDR3 DNA sequence: TGCGCCAGCAGCCACCCGGGCAGAAACGCGGAGACCCAGTACTTC.

Comments on this clonotype: This clone may be a read error of a much larger clone one base away. The chain recombines TRBV7-3 with TRBJ1-1; 9 bases align to TRBD1. Per the germline V gene, CDR1 is SGHTA and CDR2 is FQGTGA. The CDR3 extends over 15 amino acids. Germline trimming cut 4 bases from V and 2 bases from J; bases unmatched to any gene: 5. Here the CDR3 reads CASSSRDRVNTEAFF. In DNA, the CDR3 is TGTGCCAGCAGCTCCCGGGACAGGGTTAACACTGAAGCTTTCTTT. The full variable domain, with the rest looked up from reference TRBV7-3 and TRBJ1-1, is GAGVSQTPSNKVTEKGKYVELRCDPISGHTALYWYRQSLGQGPEFLIYFQGTGAADDSGLPNDRFFAVRPEGSVSTLKIQRTERGDSAVYLCASSSRDRVNTEAFFGQGTRLTVV.

As to this clonotype: A much bigger clone sits one base away, suggesting this may be a read error. The chain joins TRBV7-9 to TRBJ2-5; TRBD2 matches at 12 bases. Germline CDR1 SEHNR, CDR2 FQNEAQ (reference sequence). This CDR3 has 14 residues. The V gene end was trimmed by 5 bases and the J gene end by 5 bases; junction bases not matched to a gene: 3. CDR3 region: CASSPSGGDETQYF. The CDR3 DNA follows: TGTGCCAGCAGCCCTAGCGGGGGGGACGAGACCCAGTACTTC.